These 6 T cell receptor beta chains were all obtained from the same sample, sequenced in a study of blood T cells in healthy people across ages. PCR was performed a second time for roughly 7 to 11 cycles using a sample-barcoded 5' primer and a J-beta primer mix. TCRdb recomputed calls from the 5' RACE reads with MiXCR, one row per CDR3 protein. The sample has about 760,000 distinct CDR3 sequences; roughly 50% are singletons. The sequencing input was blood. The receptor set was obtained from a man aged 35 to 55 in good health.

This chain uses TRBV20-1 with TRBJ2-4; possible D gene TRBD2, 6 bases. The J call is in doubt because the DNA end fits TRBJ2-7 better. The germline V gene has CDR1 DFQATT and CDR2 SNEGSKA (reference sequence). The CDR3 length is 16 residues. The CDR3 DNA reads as TGCAGTGCTAGTGGCCAGGGTGGCGGGAACTCCTACGAGCAGTACTTC. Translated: CSASGQGGGNSYEQYF.

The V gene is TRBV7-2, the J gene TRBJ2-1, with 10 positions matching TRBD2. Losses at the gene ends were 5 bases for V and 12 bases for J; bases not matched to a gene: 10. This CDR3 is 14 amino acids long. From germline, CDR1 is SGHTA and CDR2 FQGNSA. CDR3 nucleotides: TGTGCCAGCAGCGCCTCCACTAGCGGGGCGGGGCAGTTCTTC. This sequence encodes CASSASTSGAGQFF.

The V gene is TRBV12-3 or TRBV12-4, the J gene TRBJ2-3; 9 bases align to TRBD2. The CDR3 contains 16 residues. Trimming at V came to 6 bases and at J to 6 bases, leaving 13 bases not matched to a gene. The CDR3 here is CASRPGLAVAGDTQYF. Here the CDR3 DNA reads TGTGCCAGCAGACCGGGACTAGCCGTAGCGGGGGATACGCAGTATTTT.

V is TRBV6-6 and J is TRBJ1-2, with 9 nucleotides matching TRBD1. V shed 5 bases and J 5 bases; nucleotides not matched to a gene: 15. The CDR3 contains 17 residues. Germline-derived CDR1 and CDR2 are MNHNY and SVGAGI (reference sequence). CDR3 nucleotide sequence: TGTGCCAGCAGTCAATACCAGTCTGGTGACAGGGGGTATGGCTACACCTTC. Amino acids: CASSQYQSGDRGYGYTF.

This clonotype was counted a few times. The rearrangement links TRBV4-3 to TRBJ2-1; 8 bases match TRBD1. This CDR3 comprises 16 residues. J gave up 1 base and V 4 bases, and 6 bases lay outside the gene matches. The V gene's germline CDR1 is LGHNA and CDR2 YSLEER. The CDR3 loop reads CASSPQGAWSYNEQFF. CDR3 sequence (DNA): TGCGCCAGCAGCCCTCAGGGGGCTTGGTCCTACAATGAGCAGTTCTTC.

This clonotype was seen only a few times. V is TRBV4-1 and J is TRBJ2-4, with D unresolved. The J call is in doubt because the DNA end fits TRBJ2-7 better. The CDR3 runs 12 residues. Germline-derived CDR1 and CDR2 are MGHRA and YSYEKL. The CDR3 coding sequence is TGCGCCAGCAGCCAAGGGACGAACGAGCAGTACTTC. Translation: CASSQGTNEQYF.